Shown below are 28 T cell receptor beta chains from a single sample sequenced in a study of blood T cell repertoires in COVID-19. The table came from immunoSEQ multiplex PCR; TCRdb's copy has only in-frame clones and leaves some out. Of over 350,000 clones listed, about 83% were seen once; the top ten hold approximately 9.3%. The source material was PBMCs or T cells enriched from blood (not recorded which). These receptors were obtained from a woman aged 50 to 60 who had recovered from COVID-19.

V gene TRBV4-2 combines with J gene TRBJ1-5, with D unclear. The CDR3 has 14 residues. V lost 0 bases to trimming and J lost 7 bases, with 10 bases between them. Germline CDR1 and CDR2: LGHNA and YNFKEQ. As DNA, the CDR3 is TGTGCCAGCAGCCAAGATCGCATCGGGCAGCCCCAGCATTTT. Translating gives CASSQDRIGQPQHF.

The chain has TRBV4-3 and TRBJ1-2, with 9 bases identical to TRBD1. Germline-derived CDR1 and CDR2 are LGHNA and YSLEER. J was trimmed by 7 bases and V by 0 bases; bases with no gene match: 6. The length of the CDR3 is 15 residues. The CDR3 loop is CASSQDSGTGTGYTF. CDR3 sequence (DNA): TGCGCCAGCAGCCAAGATTCCGGGACAGGGACTGGCTACACCTTC.

This rearrangement joins TRBV2 to TRBJ2-5; 7 bases agree with TRBD2. The ends lost 8 bases at V and 1 base at J; junction bases unmatched: 13. Germline lookup yields CDR1 SNHLY and CDR2 FYNNEI. This CDR3 region has 16 residues. The CDR3 spells CASPGTTQDFQETQYF. DNA of the CDR3: TGTGCCAGCCCGGGGACTACCCAGGATTTCCAAGAGACCCAGTACTTC.

This clone was seen only once. The chain employs TRBV11-2 and TRBJ2-7; 12 nucleotides agree with TRBD2. Germline assignment: CDR1 SGHAT and CDR2 FQNNGV. This CDR3 has 14 amino acids. Trimming at V came to 6 bases and at J to 4 bases, leaving 4 bases not matched to a gene. CDR3 DNA: TGTGCCAGCAGTCGACTAGCGGGGGAATACGAGCAGTACTTC. This translates into CASSRLAGEYEQYF. Drawing the rest from reference TRBV11-2 and TRBJ2-7, the complete variable domain is EAGVAQSPRYKIIEKRQSVAFWCNPISGHATLYWYQQILGQGPKLLIQFQNNGVVDDSQLPKDRFSAERLKGVDSTLKIQPAKLEDSAVYLCASSRLAGEYEQYFGPGTRLTVT.

The chain recombines TRBV4-1 with TRBJ2-5, with a possible D match to TRBD2 (5 bases). Germline loops: CDR1 MGHRA, CDR2 YSYEKL. Trimming removed 0 bases at V and 5 bases at J, with 13 bases between. The CDR3 totals 15 residues. The CDR3 loop is CASSQDAGLFETQYF. The CDR3, as DNA: TGCGCCAGCAGCCAAGATGCGGGTCTGTTCGAGACCCAGTACTTC.

J is TRBJ1-3 and V is TRBV7-2; D ambiguous. The CDR3 has 15 residues. V lost 0 bases and J 1 base, leaving 7 bases between the germline ends. Per the germline V gene, CDR1 is SGHTA and CDR2 is FQGNSA. Here the CDR3 reads CASSLAAGSGNTIYF. The CDR3 DNA reads TGTGCCAGCAGCTTAGCAGCCGGTTCTGGAAACACCATATATTTT.

The V call is TRBV7-6, the J call TRBJ1-5; 9 positions match TRBD1. V trimming: 1 base; J trimming: 5 bases; junction bases outside the gene matches: 3. The CDR3 has 15 amino acids. Germline V gives CDR1 SGHVS, CDR2 FNYEAQ. CDR3 bases: TGTGCCAGCAGCTTAGGGACAGGGGACGATCAGCCCCAGCATTTT. This gives the protein CASSLGTGDDQPQHF.

V usage is TRBV5-6 and J usage is TRBJ1-6; D might be TRBD1 (6 bases). The V gene lost 0 bases and the J gene lost 9 bases, with 10 bases spanning the gap. The CDR3 is made up of 14 amino acids. The V gene's germline CDR1 is SGHDT and CDR2 YYEEEE. The CDR3 coding sequence is TGTGCCAGCAGCTTGGCAGGGGTTGGTTCACCCCTCCACTTT. Amino acids: CASSLAGVGSPLHF. Looking up the rest from reference TRBV5-6 and TRBJ1-6 gives the full variable domain: DAGVTQSPTHLIKTRGQQVTLRCSPKSGHDTVSWYQQALGQGPQFIFQYYEEEERQRGNFPDRFSGHQFPNYSSELNVNALLLGDSALYLCASSLAGVGSPLHFGNGTRLTVT.

The V call is TRBV7-9, the J call TRBJ1-4; 9 positions agree with TRBD1. CDR1 SEHNR and CDR2 FQNEAQ come from the germline V gene (reference sequence). This CDR3 is built from 16 residues. The V gene end was trimmed by 5 bases and the J gene end by 8 bases; junction bases not matched to a gene: 12. CDR3 DNA: TGTGCCAGCAGCCACGACAGGGGGGCCAGGATGGAAAAACTGTTTTTT. Its protein product is CASSHDRGARMEKLFF.

The rearrangement joins TRBV5-1 to TRBJ2-1; 10 bases match TRBD1. This CDR3 contains 15 residues. Germline values: CDR1 SGHRS, CDR2 YFSETQ. The V gene end was trimmed by 6 bases and the J gene end by 5 bases; junction bases not matched to a gene: 8. CDR3: CASNPDRGRNNEQFF. CDR3 nucleotide sequence: TGCGCCAGCAACCCCGACAGGGGGCGAAACAATGAGCAGTTCTTC.

The chain is built from TRBV2 and TRBJ2-1; D not resolved. The germline V gene has CDR1 SNHLY and CDR2 FYNNEI. V was cut by 7 bases and J by 7 bases, with 11 bases left in between. This CDR3 is 12 amino acids long. CDR3: CASKMARNEQFF. CDR3 in DNA: TGTGCCAGCAAGATGGCTAGGAATGAGCAGTTCTTC.

This chain connects TRBV7-2 to TRBJ1-1; D is possibly TRBD1 (6 bases). Looked up from germline, CDR1 is SGHTA and CDR2 is FQGNSA. The length of the CDR3 is 15 residues. V was clipped by 5 bases and J by 7 bases, with 20 bases between them. CDR3 sequence (DNA): TGTGCCAGCAGCAGCGCCCCCGGACAGACACGTGAAGCTTTCTTT. Translating it yields CASSSAPGQTREAFF.

V is TRBV6-5 and J is TRBJ1-4; D gene ambiguous. V shed 8 bases and J shed 0 bases, with 10 bases lying between them. The CDR3 length is 14 residues. Germline V gene data show CDR1 as MNHEY and CDR2 as SVGAGI. This CDR3 is CASLGPTTNEKLFF. The CDR3 bases are TGTGCCAGCTTGGGCCCCACAACTAATGAAAAACTGTTTTTT.

The rearrangement links TRBV4-3 to TRBJ1-6; no reliable D call. The CDR3 has 16 amino acids. Trimming left V 4 bases short and J 3 bases short, with 13 bases between. In germline, CDR1 is LGHNA, CDR2 YSLEER. CDR3 in amino acids: CASSLRTGYYNSPLHF. CDR3 sequence (DNA): TGCGCCAGCAGCCTGAGAACGGGTTACTATAATTCACCCCTCCACTTT.

On this clone itself: Different DNA sequences within this sample yield the same CDR3. The chain has TRBV5-1 and TRBJ1-6, with 7 bases identical to TRBD1. Unmatched junction bases numbered 2, after V lost 3 bases and J lost 5 bases. This CDR3 contains 14 residues. The V gene's germline CDR1 is SGHRS and CDR2 YFSETQ. CDR3 region: CASSSTGNNSPLHF. CDR3 bases: TGCGCCAGCAGCTCGACAGGGAATAATTCACCCCTCCACTTT.

The V gene is TRBV30, the J gene TRBJ2-1; D not resolved. Deletions cut 2 bases from V and 7 bases from J, with 12 bases between. The CDR3 length is 13 residues. Germline loops: CDR1 GTSNPN, CDR2 SVGIG (reference sequence). CDR3 sequence (DNA): TGTGCCTGGAGTAGAGAACAGCTTAATGAGCAGTTCTTC. Its protein product is CAWSREQLNEQFF.

This chain uses TRBV3-1 (or the pseudogene TRBV3-2) with TRBJ2-1; D possibly corresponds to TRBD1 (6 bases). Looked up from germline, CDR1 is LGHDT and CDR2 is YNNKEL (reference sequence). CDR3 length equals 14 residues. The V end lost 2 bases, the J end lost 8 bases, and 13 bases lay between the germline ends. The CDR3 bases are TGTGCCAGCAGCCAAATCACCGAGGGGGATGAGCAGTTCTTC. It is translated as CASSQITEGDEQFF.

J is TRBJ2-2 and V is TRBV6-5; D is undetermined. There are 16 residues in the CDR3. Germline CDR1 MNHEY, CDR2 SVGAGI. V was trimmed by 3 bases and J by 4 bases, leaving 15 bases between them. In nucleotides, the CDR3 is TGTGCCAGCAGTTATCGGGTGGCCTTTGGCACCGGGGAGCTGTTTTTT. It specifies CASSYRVAFGTGELFF.

The chain is built from TRBV30 and TRBJ2-5; 16 nucleotides align to TRBD2. The CDR3 runs 17 residues. The V gene end was trimmed by 0 bases and the J gene end by 5 bases; junction bases not matched to a gene: 6. Germline V CDR1 and CDR2: GTSNPN, SVGIG (reference sequence). The chain's CDR3 is CAWSVGTSGGAKETQYF. The DNA of the CDR3 is TGTGCCTGGAGTGTCGGGACTAGCGGGGGGGCCAAGGAGACCCAGTACTTC.

The V gene is TRBV4-1, the J gene TRBJ2-3; TRBD1 is a possible D gene (5 bases). The CDR3 has 18 residues. V lost 0 bases to trimming and J lost 2 bases, with 18 bases between them. Germline V gene data show CDR1 as MGHRA and CDR2 as YSYEKL. The CDR3 DNA is TGCGCCAGCAGCCAAGATCCCCCCCTAGGGGCAACCACAGATACGCAGTATTTT. Protein sequence: CASSQDPPLGATTDTQYF.

The chain has TRBV7-9 and TRBJ1-6; D is uncertain. V lost 0 bases, J lost 1 base, and 7 bases lay in between. This CDR3 has 16 residues. The V gene's germline CDR1 is SEHNR and CDR2 FQNEAQ (reference sequence). The CDR3 region is CASSLARDSYNSPLHF. In nucleotides, the CDR3 is TGTGCCAGCAGCTTAGCGCGGGATTCCTATAATTCACCCCTCCACTTT.

The genes are TRBV6-5 and TRBJ1-1, with D perhaps matching TRBD1 (6 bases). V was shortened by 7 bases and J by 0 bases, with 12 bases between the two germline ends. Germline loops: CDR1 MNHEY, CDR2 SVGAGI. The CDR3 runs 14 residues. This chain's CDR3 is CASTPDSMNTEAFF. The CDR3 coding sequence is TGTGCCAGCACTCCGGACAGCATGAACACTGAAGCTTTCTTT.

The chain links TRBV5-4 to TRBJ2-2; D uncertain. CDR1 is SGHNT, CDR2 YYREEE, per germline (reference sequence). The CDR3 runs to 14 residues. Trimming took 5 bases from V and 0 from J, leaving 8 bases between them. The CDR3 bases are TGTGCCAGCAGTTCCTTCGCGAACACCGGGGAGCTGTTTTTT. Translated, it gives CASSSFANTGELFF.

J is TRBJ2-1 and V is TRBV5-5; 9 bases are shared with TRBD1. The V gene's germline CDR1 is SGHKS and CDR2 YYEKEE (reference sequence). The J segment lost 8 bases and the V segment lost 4 bases, leaving 7 bases of the junction unmatched. This CDR3 is 14 amino acids long. CDR3 loop: CASSPGQGYDEQFF. The CDR3 DNA follows: TGTGCCAGCAGCCCGGGACAGGGTTACGATGAGCAGTTCTTC.

V usage is TRBV10-1 and J usage is TRBJ1-3, with D hard to call. The V gene lost 2 bases and the J gene lost 0 bases, with 11 bases spanning the gap. Per the germline V gene, CDR1 is WNHNN and CDR2 is SYGVQD (reference sequence). The CDR3 runs 16 residues. CDR3 sequence reads: CASSEDGRFSGNTIYF. CDR3 sequence (DNA): TGCGCCAGCAGTGAGGATGGCAGATTCTCTGGAAACACCATATATTTT.

The chain is built from TRBV7-8 and TRBJ1-6; 7 bases agree with TRBD1. V lost 5 bases and J lost 2; bases outside the gene matches: 3. There are 15 residues in the CDR3. The germline CDR1 and CDR2 sequences are SGHVS and FQNEAQ. As DNA, the CDR3 is TGTGCCAGCAGCGCCGGGACAGCCTATAATTCACCCCTCCACTTT. It is translated as CASSAGTAYNSPLHF. Full variable domain (missing parts from reference TRBV7-8 and TRBJ1-6): GAGVSQSPRYKVAKRGQDVALRCDPISGHVSLFWYQQALGQGPEFLTYFQNEAQLDKSGLPSDRFFAERPEGSVSTLKIQRTQQEDSAVYLCASSAGTAYNSPLHFGNGTRLTVT.

The chain is built from TRBV9 and TRBJ1-1, with D unclear. The CDR3 has 15 residues. The V end was cut by 0 bases, the J end by 2 bases, with 11 bases between. Germline V gene data show CDR1 as SGDLS and CDR2 as YYNGEE. DNA of the CDR3: TGTGCCAGCAGCGTAGCGGCCAACAGAAACACTGAAGCTTTCTTT. Encoded protein: CASSVAANRNTEAFF.

CDR3 DNA sequence: TGTGCCAGCAGCGTTGGGCCACTCTACGAGCAGTACTTC. It yields the protein CASSVGPLYEQYF. The genes are TRBV9 and TRBJ2-7; D is undetermined. The ends were cut back, 2 bases at V and 3 bases at J, with 9 bases in the middle. The CDR3 is made up of 13 amino acids. CDR1 and CDR2 (germline): SGDLS, YYNGEE.